These T cell receptor beta chains were read from a single sample in a study of blood T cell repertoires in COVID-19. Clones were read by immunoSEQ multiplex PCR, and TCRdb kept only the in-frame ones, dropping some. The repertoire includes a few hundred thousand clones, approximately 89% of them detected once, and more than 1% sits in the top ten. Sequenced material: PBMCs or T cells enriched from blood (not recorded which). The receptors shown here come from a middle-aged woman with acute COVID-19. Each CDR3 is given with its conserved first and last residue. D genes are given only for firm matches. Clone size appears in some rows only: once, few, many, or a class for an expanded clone.

D	size	V	J	CDR3	DNA
.	.	TRBV10-1	TRBJ2-3	CASSRDSRTDTQYF	TGCGCCAGCAGCCGGGACTCCCGCACAGATACGCAGTATTTT
TRBD2	.	TRBV5-1	TRBJ2-5	CASSLIPPGGPGPGTQYF	TGCGCCAGCAGCTTGATACCTCCGGGAGGGCCGGGCCCGGGGACCCAGTACTTC
TRBD1	.	TRBV28	TRBJ2-7	CASSGTAYEQYF	TGTGCCAGCAGCGGGACAGCCTACGAGCAGTACTTC
.	few	TRBV29-1	TRBJ1-1	CSVEALREVWNTEAFF	TGCAGCGTTGAAGCCCTCCGGGAGGTTTGGAACACTGAAGCTTTCTTT
.	.	TRBV5-1	TRBJ2-3	CASSLQGLSTDTQYF	TGCGCCAGCAGCTTGCAGGGCTTGAGCACAGATACGCAGTATTTT
TRBD2	.	TRBV5-4	TRBJ2-1	CASSLRASGGYNEQFF	TGTGCCAGCAGCTTGAGGGCTAGCGGGGGCTACAATGAGCAGTTCTTC
TRBD1	.	TRBV27	TRBJ2-1	CASSPGQGFNEQFF	TGTGCCAGCAGCCCCGGACAGGGGTTCAATGAGCAGTTCTTC
.	.	TRBV6-6	TRBJ1-5	CASTMDSPFGPQHF	TGTGCCAGCACCATGGACAGTCCGTTCGGGCCCCAGCATTTT
TRBD1	.	TRBV19	TRBJ1-5	CASSPGTGSSQPQHF	TGTGCCAGTAGTCCCGGGACAGGGAGTAGTCAGCCCCAGCATTTT
.	.	TRBV11-2	TRBJ2-3	CASSLAGTDTQYF	TGTGCCAGCAGCTTAGCAGGCACAGATACGCAGTATTTT
.	.	TRBV2	TRBJ2-4	CASSDNRAAKNIQYF	TGTGCCAGCAGTGATAACAGGGCGGCCAAAAACATTCAGTACTTC
TRBD1	.	TRBV11-2	TRBJ1-6	CASSLRGTENSPLHF	TGTGCCAGCAGCTTACGTGGGACAGAGAATTCACCCCTCCACTTT
TRBD1	.	TRBV24-1	TRBJ2-1	CATSDGTGGALNEQFF	TGTGCCACCAGTGACGGTACAGGGGGCGCACTCAATGAGCAGTTCTTC
TRBD2	.	TRBV5-6	TRBJ2-3	CASSLTSGLSTDTQYF	TGTGCCAGCAGCCTAACTAGCGGGCTAAGCACAGATACGCAGTATTTT
.	.	TRBV7-6	TRBJ1-3	CASTQGLSGNTIYF	TGTGCCAGCACCCAGGGACTCTCTGGAAACACCATATATTTT
.	.	TRBV5-8	TRBJ1-1	CASSFSSHPKAFF	TGTGCCAGCAGCTTTTCCAGTCATCCGAAAGCTTTCTTT
.	.	TRBV20-1	TRBJ1-2	CSASSGNYGYTF	TGCAGTGCTAGTTCAGGGAACTATGGCTACACCTTC
.	once	TRBV5-4	TRBJ2-7	CASSSPSLGGSYEQYF	TGTGCCAGCAGCTCGCCTAGCCTCGGGGGATCCTACGAGCAGTACTTC
.	.	TRBV7-2	TRBJ1-1	CASSLALTTKAFF	TGTGCCAGCAGCTTAGCTCTGACGACTAAAGCTTTCTTT
.	.	TRBV29-1	TRBJ1-1	CSVYRTENTEAFF	TGCAGCGTTTACCGGACAGAGAACACTGAAGCTTTCTTT
TRBD1	once	TRBV6-2/TRBV6-3	TRBJ1-2	CASSYSATGGAGYTF	TGTGCCAGCAGTTATTCCGCAACAGGGGGAGCTGGCTACACCTTC
.	.	TRBV2	TRBJ1-2	CASSVGPRGYTF	TGTGCCAGCAGTGTGGGGCCCCGGGGCTACACCTTC
TRBD1	.	TRBV5-4	TRBJ2-7	CASSVGQGVYEQYF	TGTGCCAGCAGCGTGGGACAGGGAGTCTACGAGCAGTACTTC
TRBD2	.	TRBV5-1	TRBJ2-7	CASSSLGTSGYEQYF	TGCGCCAGCAGCTCTCTGGGGACTAGCGGTTACGAGCAGTACTTC
.	.	TRBV9	TRBJ1-2	CASSVGSGAGYGYTF	TGTGCCAGCAGCGTAGGTAGTGGGGCAGGCTATGGCTACACCTTC
.	once	TRBV18	TRBJ1-5	CASSPLQGDQPQHF	TGTGCCAGCTCACCACTCCAGGGTGATCAGCCCCAGCATTTT
TRBD2	.	TRBV5-4	TRBJ2-5	CASSLGGGREETQYF	TGTGCCAGCAGCTTGGGAGGCGGGAGGGAAGAGACCCAGTACTTC
.	.	TRBV5-8	TRBJ2-7	CASSFSVNRYEQYF	TGTGCCAGCAGCTTCTCAGTAAATCGCTACGAGCAGTACTTC
TRBD1	.	TRBV19	TRBJ1-6	CASRLPGQGITPLHF	TGTGCCAGTAGATTGCCGGGACAGGGGATTACACCCCTCCACTTT
TRBD1	few	TRBV6-2/TRBV6-3	TRBJ2-2	CASSPQGTGELFF	TGTGCCAGCAGTCCACAGGGGACCGGGGAGCTGTTTTTT
.	.	TRBV28	TRBJ2-5	CASTFSDRQETQYF	TGTGCCAGCACCTTCTCCGACAGACAAGAGACCCAGTACTTC
.	.	TRBV24-1	TRBJ1-2	CAIQQGNYGYTF	TGTGCCATCCAACAGGGAAACTATGGCTACACCTTC
.	.	TRBV27	TRBJ1-2	CASSSNRDHYGYTF	TGTGCCAGCAGTTCCAACAGGGATCACTATGGCTACACCTTC
TRBD2	.	TRBV9	TRBJ2-1	CASTRLGGRAYEQFF	TGTGCCAGCACCCGGTTGGGCGGGAGAGCCTATGAGCAGTTCTTC
TRBD2	few	TRBV10-1	TRBJ2-1	CASSEGLAVYNEQFF	TGCGCCAGCAGCGAGGGACTAGCGGTTTACAATGAGCAGTTCTTC
TRBD2	.	TRBV7-2	TRBJ2-1	CASSLTSGSINEQFF	TGTGCCAGCAGCTTAACTAGCGGGAGCATAAATGAGCAGTTCTTC
TRBD2	.	TRBV19	TRBJ2-1	CASSLHRDYQFF	TGTGCCAGTAGTTTACATCGGGACTACCAATTCTTC
.	.	TRBV13	TRBJ2-3	CASSSSPGGGLLGPDTQYF	TGTGCCAGCAGCTCGAGCCCGGGGGGCGGGCTACTGGGGCCAGATACGCAGTATTTT
TRBD1	.	TRBV29-1	TRBJ2-1	CSVTGGSYNEQFF	TGCAGCGTTACAGGGGGCTCGTACAATGAGCAGTTCTTC
.	.	TRBV4-1	TRBJ1-2	CASSQDQGNQAGYTF	TGCGCCAGCAGCCAAGATCAAGGTAACCAGGCTGGCTACACCTTC
.	.	TRBV2	TRBJ1-1	CASSGQEGTEAFF	TGTGCCAGCAGTGGCCAGGAGGGCACTGAAGCTTTCTTT
.	.	TRBV28	TRBJ1-2	CASSPQGHYGYTF	TGTGCCAGCAGTCCACAGGGACACTATGGCTACACCTTC
TRBD2	.	TRBV7-3	TRBJ2-1	CASSLGRIPGTSRYNEQFF	TGTGCCAGCAGCTTAGGGAGGATTCCCGGGACTAGCAGATACAATGAGCAGTTCTTC
TRBD1	.	TRBV6-5	TRBJ1-2	CASRSGTGIYGYTF	TGTGCCAGCAGATCCGGGACAGGGATATATGGCTACACCTTC
.	.	TRBV29-1	TRBJ2-7	CSVVRGPSYEQYF	TGCAGCGTTGTCCGGGGTCCCTCCTACGAGCAGTACTTC
TRBD1	.	TRBV24-1	TRBJ2-3	CATSDSLGQGADTQYF	TGTGCCACCAGTGATTCCCTAGGACAGGGCGCAGATACGCAGTATTTT
.	.	TRBV19	TRBJ2-1	CASSITVRRYYNEQFF	TGTGCCAGTAGTATTACGGTTCGGCGGTACTACAATGAGCAGTTCTTC
.	.	TRBV10-1	TRBJ1-3	CASSDTGAYSGNTIYF	TGCGCCAGCAGTGATACCGGAGCTTACTCTGGAAACACCATATATTTT
.	.	TRBV28	TRBJ1-1	CASSPAGVEAFF	TGTGCCAGCAGTCCAGCAGGCGTTGAAGCTTTCTTT
TRBD1	.	TRBV18	TRBJ1-1	CASSRDRLTEAFF	TGTGCCAGCTCACGGGACAGGTTGACTGAAGCTTTCTTT
TRBD2	.	TRBV3-1/TRBV3-2	TRBJ2-2	CASSQPKRVLATNTGELFF	TGTGCCAGCAGCCAACCTAAAAGGGTACTAGCGACGAACACCGGGGAGCTGTTTTTT
TRBD1	.	TRBV5-1	TRBJ1-1	CASSLQQGARTEAFF	TGCGCCAGCAGCTTGCAGCAGGGGGCGAGGACTGAAGCTTTCTTT
.	.	TRBV19	TRBJ1-1	CASSIRHRLNTEAFF	TGTGCCAGTAGTATCCGACACCGACTGAACACTGAAGCTTTCTTT
TRBD1	few	TRBV4-1	TRBJ1-2	CASSHGTGGSGYGYTF	TGCGCCAGCAGCCACGGAACAGGGGGCTCGGGCTATGGCTACACCTTC
.	.	TRBV5-6	TRBJ2-7	CASSLRQAYEQYF	TGTGCCAGCAGCCTAAGACAGGCCTACGAGCAGTACTTC
.	.	TRBV2	TRBJ1-1	CASRRGRESEAFF	TGTGCCAGCAGGCGGGGGAGGGAATCTGAAGCTTTCTTT
.	.	TRBV27	TRBJ1-5	CASSPSGGDSNQPQHF	TGTGCCAGCAGTCCCAGCGGGGGTGATAGCAATCAGCCCCAGCATTTT
.	once	TRBV7-3	TRBJ2-1	CASSLTSSYNEQFF	TGTGCCAGCAGCTTAACCTCCTCCTACAATGAGCAGTTCTTC
TRBD1	.	TRBV11-3	TRBJ2-5	CASSARTGGQETQYF	TGTGCCAGCAGCGCCCGGACAGGGGGCCAAGAGACCCAGTACTTC
TRBD1	.	TRBV5-1	TRBJ2-1	CASSLRDRGEIRQFF	TGCGCCAGCAGCTTGCGGGACAGGGGGGAGATAAGGCAGTTCTTC